This T cell receptor (beta chain) was sequenced in a study of cytomegalovirus exposure and HLA in healthy donors. General observations from the study: Later analysis demonstrated an association between a missense DCLRE1C variant and TCR beta V- and J-gene trimming.

All the people who gave samples were healthy bone marrow donors. A remark on this clone: The antigen is not known.

CDR3 length: 14 amino acids. Researchers ran the PCR with 60 Vbeta and 13 Jbeta primers. Produced via immunoSEQ multiplex PCR; TCRdb's table is partial and in-frame only. The data hold tens of thousands of clones, with about four fifths observed a single time. The sample taken for sequencing was PBMCs. This chain uses TRBV21-1 with TRBJ2-1; the D call TRBD1 from the table was never checked on the DNA. TRBV21-1 is a recognized pseudogene. The sequence came from a middle-aged man in good health and CMV-seronegative. The CDR3 loop is CASSPGTGYNEQFF. The DNA for the CDR3 is TGTGCCAGCAGCCCTGGGACAGGGTACAATGAGCAGTTCTTC.